This is a list of T cell receptor beta chains from one sample in a study. TCRdb re-analysed the RT-PCR reads in MiXCR, keeping a single row per CDR3 protein. The sample consists of fewer than 800,000 distinct CDR3 sequences, approximately 14% of them appearing once. Specimen: memory CD4+ T cells from blood. The receptors come from a female donor in good health, serving as a healthy control. CDR3s include the opening cysteine and the closing phenylalanine or tryptophan. The order of the fields is CDR3 length, J gene, V gene, D gene, clone size, CDR3 DNA, CDR3 protein. D genes are given only for firm matches. Clone sizes are given selectively: once, few, many, or a class where the clone is expanded.

15,TRBJ2-1,TRBV6-2/TRBV6-3,.,.,TGTGCCAGCAGTCCCCTGGACAGCTCCTACAATGAGCAGTTCTTC,CASSPLDSSYNEQFF
17,TRBJ1-1,TRBV4-3,TRBD1,few,TGCGCCAGCAGCCAAGATTGGACAGGGGGCGCGGGGACTGAAGCTTTCTTT,CASSQDWTGGAGTEAFF
17,TRBJ2-1,TRBV10-1,TRBD1,many,TGCGCCAGCGTAATAGTATGGACAGGCGAAGGTAACAATGAGCAGTTCTTC,CASVIVWTGEGNNEQFF
15,TRBJ2-7,TRBV7-2,TRBD1,.,TGTGCCAGCGGGACCTCCGGGACAGGGCGGTTCGAGCAGTACTTC,CASGTSGTGRFEQYF
17,TRBJ2-1,TRBV20-1,TRBD2,many,TGCAGTGCTAGCCGCCCTCGCCGGACTAGCGGGAACAATGAGCAGTTCTTC,CSASRPRRTSGNNEQFF
16,TRBJ1-5,TRBV6-4,TRBD1,few,TGTGCCAGCAGTCCGACAGGGGGGGTAAGCAATCAGCCCCAGCATTTT,CASSPTGGVSNQPQHF
15,TRBJ2-2,TRBV5-4,.,many,TGTGCCAGCAGCCCGGCGGGGTTCGGAACCGGGGAGCTGTTTTTT,CASSPAGFGTGELFF
15,TRBJ1-1,TRBV12-3/TRBV12-4,TRBD1,few,TGTGCCAGCAGTTTCGACAGGGCAATGAACACTGAAGCTTTCTTT,CASSFDRAMNTEAFF
14,TRBJ2-1,TRBV27,.,few,TGTGCCAGCCATTTTACAGGGTCGGATGTTGAGCAGTTCTTC,CASHFTGSDVEQFF
14,TRBJ1-5,TRBV6-6,.,.,TGTGCCAGCACAGGCCACAGGGACAATCAGCCCCAGCATTTT,CASTGHRDNQPQHF
15,TRBJ1-4,TRBV11-2,.,.,TGTGCCAGCAGCATTAGGGGTGATCCTAATGAAAAACTGTTTTTT,CASSIRGDPNEKLFF
18,TRBJ2-5,TRBV27,TRBD2,.,TGTGCCAGCAGTTTATCGGGGACTAGCGGGAGGAACCAAGAGACCCAGTACTTC,CASSLSGTSGRNQETQYF
13,TRBJ1-2,TRBV28,.,.,TGTGCCAGCAGTTTAGTGCAGGTTTATGGCTACACCTTC,CASSLVQVYGYTF
15,TRBJ1-1,TRBV5-4,.,.,TGTGCCAGCAGTTCCCGGACAGAGCTGAACACTGAAGCTTTCTTT,CASSSRTELNTEAFF
16,TRBJ2-1,TRBV15,.,.,TGTGCCACCAGCAGAGATCTAATGCGGAGTTACAATGAGCAGTTCTTC,CATSRDLMRSYNEQFF
15,TRBJ1-5,TRBV4-1,TRBD1,many,TGCGCCAGCAGTCTGGACAGGATGGCAAATCAGCCCCAGCATTTT,CASSLDRMANQPQHF
13,TRBJ2-1,TRBV29-1,TRBD2,many,TGCAGCGTTGAAACTAGCGGGAGAGGTGAGCAGTTCTTC,CSVETSGRGEQFF
13,TRBJ2-5,TRBV11-3,.,.,TGTGCCAGCAGCTCCTTGAAGGGCGGGACCCAGTACTTC,CASSSLKGGTQYF
14,TRBJ2-7,TRBV10-3,.,once,TGTGCCATCACGGGTGGGTCAGGGGCCTACGAGCAGTACTTC,CAITGGSGAYEQYF
16,TRBJ2-7,TRBV10-2,.,.,TGCGCCAGCAGTGATCCAGCAGGGGGGTTGTCGTATGAGCAGTACTTC,CASSDPAGGLSYEQYF
14,TRBJ1-3,TRBV6-1,.,.,TGTGCCAGCACCCAAGTTAGCTCTGGAAACACCATATATTTT,CASTQVSSGNTIYF
14,TRBJ2-1,TRBV6-6,.,few,TGTGCCAGCAGTTACTCGAACTATTACAATGAGCAGTTCTTC,CASSYSNYYNEQFF
13,TRBJ1-5,TRBV4-2,.,few,TGTGCCAGCAGCCAAGATGAGGGGGGTGTGTGGCATTTT,CASSQDEGGVWHF
14,TRBJ2-1,TRBV29-1,.,.,TGCAGCGTCCCGGACCGACGGGACCTCAATGAGCAGTTCTTC,CSVPDRRDLNEQFF
15,TRBJ2-1,TRBV7-2,.,many,TGTGCCAGCAGCTCCCTAACGAGCTCCTACAATGAGCAGTTCTTC,CASSSLTSSYNEQFF
14,TRBJ1-1,TRBV27,.,few,TGTGCCAGCAGTCTTGTCCGGGAAAACACTGAAGCTTTCTTT,CASSLVRENTEAFF
15,TRBJ2-2,TRBV6-5,.,many,TGTGCCAGCAGTTCCGCCGCGGGGAACACCGGGGAGCTGTTTTTT,CASSSAAGNTGELFF
13,TRBJ1-2,TRBV28,.,.,TGTGCCAGCACCCTAGTTGGGGGCTATGGCTACACCTTC,CASTLVGGYGYTF
13,TRBJ2-2,TRBV5-1,.,few,TGCGCCAGCACCCCCGGGGGCACCGGGGAGCTGTTTTTT,CASTPGGTGELFF
15,TRBJ1-1,TRBV11-2,.,few,TGTGCCAGCTCCGGACGGGGTCTAGTGGGAACTGAAGCTTTCTTT,CASSGRGLVGTEAFF
12,TRBJ2-1,TRBV5-4,.,few,TGTGCCAGCAGCTTCTGGTCCAATGAGCAGTTCTTC,CASSFWSNEQFF
13,TRBJ1-1,TRBV4-3,TRBD1,.,TGCGCCAGCAGCCAAGACCGGGACAGAGAAGCTTTCTTT,CASSQDRDREAFF
14,TRBJ2-3,TRBV5-1,.,many,TGCGCCAGCAGCTTGCCGGCAAGCACAGATACGCAGTATTTT,CASSLPASTDTQYF
13,TRBJ1-5,TRBV25-1,.,many,TGTGCCAGCAGTGAATTCGCGGGCCAGCCCCAGCATTTT,CASSEFAGQPQHF
12,TRBJ1-1,TRBV29-1,TRBD1,many,TGCAGCGGGGGACAGGGAGATACTGAAGCTTTCTTT,CSGGQGDTEAFF
13,TRBJ1-2,TRBV12-3/TRBV12-4,.,many,TGTGCCAGCACCCCCTGGCTGGGGTATGGCTACACCTTC,CASTPWLGYGYTF
13,TRBJ1-1,TRBV7-9,TRBD1,many,TGTGCCAGCAGCGTCGACAGGGACACTGAAGCTTTCTTT,CASSVDRDTEAFF
15,TRBJ2-7,TRBV25-1,.,few,TGTGCCAGCAGTGGACCGTATTTGGGGACCTACGAGCAGTACTTC,CASSGPYLGTYEQYF
15,TRBJ2-1,TRBV12-3/TRBV12-4,TRBD2,.,TGTGCCAGCAGTGTGACTAGCGGGAGCCACAATGAGCAGTTCTTC,CASSVTSGSHNEQFF
13,TRBJ1-1,TRBV5-1,.,many,TGCGCCAGCAGCTTGTCAGGGGACACTGAAGCTTTCTTT,CASSLSGDTEAFF
16,TRBJ2-1,TRBV5-1,.,.,TGCGCCAGCAGCCCATTTGGGACGGAGTCCTACAATGAGCAGTTCTTC,CASSPFGTESYNEQFF
14,TRBJ2-1,TRBV28,.,.,TGTGCCAGCAGCACCCACGGCTCCTACAATGAGCAGTTCTTC,CASSTHGSYNEQFF
13,TRBJ2-7,TRBV5-1,.,many,TGCGCCAGCAGCACCGTCGGTACCGTCGAGCAGTACTTC,CASSTVGTVEQYF
20,TRBJ2-3,TRBV10-3,TRBD2,.,TGTGCCATCAGTGACCTACCCGGGACTAGCGGGAGGGCAAGGGCAGATACGCAGTATTTT,CAISDLPGTSGRARADTQYF
14,TRBJ2-7,TRBV12-3/TRBV12-4,.,many,TGTGCCAGCAGTTTAATTCCGGGGACCTACGAGCAGTACTTC,CASSLIPGTYEQYF
15,TRBJ1-1,TRBV27,.,few,TGTGCCAGCAGACTTCGGCTGGCCGCGAACACTGAAGCTTTCTTT,CASRLRLAANTEAFF
13,TRBJ1-1,TRBV5-6,.,.,TGTGCCAGCAGAGGACAGATAAACACTGAAGCTTTCTTT,CASRGQINTEAFF
17,TRBJ1-5,TRBV27,.,few,TGTGCCAGCAGTTTATTCTCAGGGTCTGGTAGCAATCAGCCCCAGCATTTT,CASSLFSGSGSNQPQHF
13,TRBJ2-3,TRBV24-1,.,.,TGTGCCACCAATTTGCGGGGCACAGATACGCAGTATTTT,CATNLRGTDTQYF
19,TRBJ1-1,TRBV27,.,.,TGTGCCAGCAGTTTATCGAATGGGGGGCGCGAGAGGGGGAACACTGAAGCTTTCTTT,CASSLSNGGRERGNTEAFF
15,TRBJ1-3,TRBV7-9,.,many,TGTGCCAGCAGCTTGTACGGGAGCTCTGGAAACACCATATATTTT,CASSLYGSSGNTIYF
15,TRBJ2-1,TRBV7-8,.,few,TGTGCCAGCAGCCCAGGGGGAGGGGGTGGCAATGAGCAGTTCTTC,CASSPGGGGGNEQFF
15,TRBJ2-1,TRBV5-1,TRBD1,few,TGCGCCAGCAGCTTGAGCGGGACAGGGGGCAATGAGCAGTTCTTC,CASSLSGTGGNEQFF
16,TRBJ2-3,TRBV7-9,.,few,TGTGCCAGCAGCTTAGGAGGCCGGGACTTCACAGATACGCAGTATTTT,CASSLGGRDFTDTQYF
14,TRBJ2-1,TRBV20-1,TRBD2,few,TGCAGTCCCTCGGGACTAGCGGGAGGGAATGAGCAGTTCTTC,CSPSGLAGGNEQFF
15,TRBJ1-5,TRBV5-5,TRBD1,many,TGTGCCAGCAGGGCTGGACAGGGGATTAATCAGCCCCAGCATTTT,CASRAGQGINQPQHF
13,TRBJ1-6,TRBV14,.,few,TGTGCCAGCAGCCGGGTCCCTCATTCACCCCTCCACTTT,CASSRVPHSPLHF